One sample yielded the 9 T cell receptor beta chains listed below, sequenced in a study of siplizumab effects on memory and regulatory T cells. Method: immunoSEQ multiplex PCR; TCRdb's copy keeps in-frame clones and lacks some. This sample has 75,000 to 100,000 clones, with about 93% found just once. The sequencing input was non-Treg CD4+ T cells sorted from blood. The receptors come from a human donor in good health.

The chain is built from TRBV7-2 and TRBJ1-3; no firm D call. Germline V gene lookup returns CDR1 SGHTA and CDR2 FQGNSA. The CDR3 extends over 13 amino acids. Trimming took off 10 bases at V and 3 bases at J, with 13 bases between the two ends. DNA for the CDR3: TGTGCCATCGTCTCCGAAAGTGGAAACACCATATATTTT. Translated, it gives CAIVSESGNTIYF.

The CDR3 protein is CASTDYGAITPEQYF. The CDR3 coding sequence is TGTGCCAGCACAGATTACGGGGCCATTACGCCCGAGCAGTACTTC. The V gene is TRBV6-1, the J gene TRBJ2-7, with D perhaps matching TRBD1 or TRBD2 (5 bases each). This CDR3 is built from 15 residues. The germline gives CDR1 MNHNS, CDR2 SASEGT. The V end was cut by 7 bases, the J end by 6 bases, with 22 bases between.

The gene calls are TRBV9 and TRBJ1-3; the D is unclear. The germline V gene has CDR1 SGDLS and CDR2 YYNGEE. This CDR3 has 13 residues. Deletions cut 2 bases from V and 5 bases from J, with 8 bases between. The CDR3 loop reads CASSVDVRNTIYF. The CDR3 DNA reads TGTGCCAGCAGCGTTGACGTAAGAAACACCATATATTTT.

The chain carries TRBV30 and TRBJ1-1, with D possibly TRBD1 on 5 matching bases. CDR1 and CDR2 (germline): GTSNPN, SVGIG (reference sequence). CDR3 size: 14 residues. V lost 5 bases to trimming and J lost 6 bases, with 19 bases between them. The CDR3 protein is CAWSAGRAVPEAFF. CDR3 nucleotide sequence: TGTGCCTGGTCCGCGGGCAGGGCAGTCCCTGAAGCTTTCTTT.

The V gene is TRBV14, the J gene TRBJ1-2; D uncertain. There are 13 residues in the CDR3. CDR1 and CDR2 (germline): SGHDN, FVKESK. The V gene lost 0 bases and the J gene lost 7 bases, with 9 bases spanning the gap. The CDR3 coding sequence is TGTGCCAGCAGCCAAGATACGGGGTTTGGCTACACCTTC. It encodes CASSQDTGFGYTF.

This chain joins TRBV4-1 and TRBJ2-5; TRBD2 matches 11 bases. Germline V CDR1 and CDR2: MGHRA, YSYEKL. The CDR3 is 15 amino acids. V lost 4 bases and J lost 2; bases outside the gene matches: 3. CDR3 sequence (DNA): TGCGCCAGCAGCCGACGGACTAGCGGGCAAGAGACCCAGTACTTC. It specifies CASSRRTSGQETQYF.

CDR3 residues: CASSLDVNQPQHF. CDR3 in DNA: TGCGCCAGCAGCTTGGATGTCAATCAGCCCCAGCATTTT. The chain uses TRBV5-1 and TRBJ1-5; D uncertain. The CDR3 totals 13 residues. Trimming removed 0 bases at V and 3 bases at J, with 4 bases between. CDR1 SGHRS and CDR2 YFSETQ come from the germline V gene.

This clone was seen just once. The V gene is TRBV18, the J gene TRBJ2-7, with TRBD1 identical over 9 bases. This CDR3 is built from 17 residues. The germline V gene has CDR1 KGHSH and CDR2 LQKENI. The J segment lost 7 bases and the V segment lost 3 bases, leaving 16 bases of the junction unmatched. The CDR3 region is CASSPLPTDRGAPEQYF. In DNA form, the CDR3 reads TGTGCCAGCTCACCTCTTCCAACGGACAGGGGAGCCCCAGAGCAGTACTTC.

The chain links TRBV9 to TRBJ2-1; 7 bases fit TRBD2. Unmatched junction bases numbered 7, after V lost 2 bases and J lost 5 bases. This CDR3 is built from 15 residues. Germline CDR1 reads SGDLS; CDR2 reads YYNGEE. CDR3 coding DNA: TGTGCCAGCAGCGTCGTTAGCGGGCCTGACAATGAGCAGTTCTTC. It yields the protein CASSVVSGPDNEQFF.